The entry that follows covers one TCR beta chain sequence. Which antigen it targets is not known. No clone much larger than this one lies a single base away; base qualities are absent. TCRbeta CDR3 regions were amplified from genomic DNA by means of the immunoSEQ Assay, a bias-controlled multiplex PCR. The paper's data handling went like this. The number of nucleated cells in each sample was estimated by amplification of reference gene primers within the assay. To quantify the absolute abundance of each unique TCRbeta CDR3 rearrangement, sequence reads were collapsed and filtered. For each sample, productive Simpson clonality was calculated as the square root of Simpson's diversity index over productive rearrangements. TCRdb obtained this table from immuneACCESS and retained in-frame rearrangements with V and J assigned. These tables miss some clones; where compared with another copy, unresolved V genes account for less than half of the shortfall, and the remainder is unexplained. The V and J calls and the clone size are those of that table, but D and trimming were determined from the DNA. The sample table shows 200,000 to 250,000 clones, and about 87% are seen once. Roughly 2.7% of the sample goes to the ten largest clones.

The sample originates from a study of blood T cell repertoires in COVID-19 (dated by TCRdb to 2018 to 2021). For context, the study as a whole: Samples covering the acute and convalescent phases of COVID-19 were provided by collaborators in the United States, Italy and Spain. The prospective study material was composed of cDNA or gDNA derived from T cells, B-cell-depleted T cells, or PBMCs. Deeply sampled blood TCRbeta repertoires from subjects exposed to, actively infected with, or recovered from COVID-19 were included in the dataset. The repertoires were made available in a free public database intended to serve as a resource for research on the immune response to SARS-CoV-2. Samples came from the ongoing ImmuneRACE study (first 160 participants) plus 1,254 subjects from 6 global collaborators. Nearly every sample came with metadata listing a de-identified subject ID, COVID-19 status, age in years and sex. Where HLA class I and class II types were available, the types were taken from metadata supplied by the sample provider, not from assay-based typing.

Participants in the prospective study were aged roughly 18 to 90 years, lived in under 30 United States geographic areas, and enrolled through a virtual design. To assign participants to cohorts, the prospective study relied on clinical history that participants themselves reported in a screening survey and a study questionnaire. Recovered participants in ImmuneRACE Cohort 3 were defined by two consecutive negative NP/OP PCR tests, clearance by a healthcare professional, or resolution of symptoms. Mobile phlebotomists in the prospective study collected whole blood, serum and a nasopharyngeal or oropharyngeal swab from every participant. Prospective study participants could optionally give additional blood draws and questionnaires over a roughly two-month period. Blood samples from the prospective study were shipped frozen or at room temperature prior to DNA extraction. Study-level results and caveats: How much clinical and demographic metadata was included differed by source and by participant, and the metadata was provided uncurated.

The sequenced material came from PBMCs or T cells enriched from blood (not recorded which). The source of this sequence is a woman in her thirties who had recovered from COVID-19.

CDR3 protein: CASSPGRAGNIYGYTF. The DNA sequence reads TGTGCCAGCAGCCCAGGCAGGGCCGGCAACATCTATGGCTACACCTTC. The sequence is built from TRBV7-9 and TRBJ1-2; TRBD1 could be the D gene, as 5 bases match. From the cysteine through the phenylalanine, the CDR3 covers 16 amino acids. Only the CDR3 part of the read is kept: 48 bases, read in frame from the first base. Cut back by 5 bases and 4 bases, the V and J ends lie 20 bases apart. Per the germline V gene (reference sequence), SEHNR is the CDR1 and FQNEAQ is the CDR2.